The source of this T cell receptor beta chain is a study of blood T cell repertoires in COVID-19. Some clones are missing from TCRdb's copy, which holds only in-frame ones; the method was immunoSEQ multiplex PCR. The profile shows approximately 100,000 clones, approximately 87% of them singletons. The sample consisted of peripheral blood. This sequence was found in a man aged 45-65 years with acute or convalescent COVID-19.

Written as DNA, the CDR3 is TGCGCCAGCAGCCAGCCTAGTAAAAAACTCACTGAAGCTTTCTTT. This translates into CASSQPSKKLTEAFF. The chain couples TRBV4-1 to TRBJ1-1; D remains ambiguous. This CDR3 region has 15 residues. CDR1 and CDR2 (germline): MGHRA, YSYEKL. V lost 3 bases to trimming and J lost 4 bases, with 15 bases between them.